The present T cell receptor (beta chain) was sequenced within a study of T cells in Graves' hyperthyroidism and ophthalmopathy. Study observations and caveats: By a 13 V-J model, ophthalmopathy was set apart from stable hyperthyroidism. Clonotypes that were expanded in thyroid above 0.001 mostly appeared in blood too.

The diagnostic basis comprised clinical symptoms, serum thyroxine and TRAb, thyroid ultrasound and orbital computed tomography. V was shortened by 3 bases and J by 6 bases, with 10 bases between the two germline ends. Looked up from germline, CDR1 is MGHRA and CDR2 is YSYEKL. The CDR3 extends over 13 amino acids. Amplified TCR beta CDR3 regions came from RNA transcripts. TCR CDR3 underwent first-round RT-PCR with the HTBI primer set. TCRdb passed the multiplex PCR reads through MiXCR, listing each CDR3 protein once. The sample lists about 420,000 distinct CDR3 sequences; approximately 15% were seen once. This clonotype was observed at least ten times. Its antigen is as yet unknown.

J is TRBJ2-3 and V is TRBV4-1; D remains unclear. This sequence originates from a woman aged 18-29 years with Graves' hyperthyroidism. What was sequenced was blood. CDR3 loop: CASSQSTRDTQYF. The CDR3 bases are TGCGCCAGCAGCCAGTCCACCAGGGATACGCAGTATTTT.